The clone carrying this T cell receptor beta chain was recorded once. Its target is not known. This entry is derived from a study of T cell responses to AZD1222 COVID-19 vaccine. Profiling relied on immunoSEQ multiplex PCR, and the TCRdb table lists in-frame clones only, not all of them. There are roughly 150,000 clones in the sample; approximately 90% occur only once, and approximately 7% lies in the top ten. General study findings and limits: With two AZD1222 doses given, Spike-specific TCR breadth and depth both rose. The donor group comprised mostly white British people and more females; the analysis possibly underestimated clonal diversity.

Trimming at V came to 5 bases and at J to 7 bases, leaving 11 bases not matched to a gene. The germline V gene encodes CDR1 SGHTA and CDR2 FQGNSA. The CDR3 consists of 16 residues. V gene TRBV7-2 combines with J gene TRBJ2-3, with TRBD2 identical over 11 bases. Sequenced here: peripheral blood, sampled after recovery from COVID-19. The clonotype comes from an adult who had recovered from COVID-19. The CDR3, as DNA: TGTGCCAGCAGCCCAGAGGAACTAGCGGGGGCAAATACGCAGTATTTT. This codes for CASSPEELAGANTQYF.